This T cell receptor (beta chain) was captured by sequencing in a study of cytomegalovirus exposure and HLA in healthy donors. Study results and limitations: Diagnosis of cytomegalovirus status made by the classifier reportedly showed high specificity and sensitivity. First-cohort TCR clusters tended to co-occur in the roughly 120 validation repertoires, a later analysis found.

Comments on this clone: What it recognizes is unknown.

The germline V and J ends were trimmed by 3 bases and 5 bases, with 4 bases remaining between them. CDR3 size: 11 residues. The germline CDR1 and CDR2 sequences are MGHDK and SYGVNS. This table comes from immunoSEQ multiplex PCR, and its TCRdb copy is limited to in-frame clones, with some not included. The data show approximately 120,000 clones, approximately 94% seen once. The gene calls are TRBV25-1 and TRBJ1-2; the D is unclear. This sequence was found in a woman aged 18-29 years in good health and CMV-seronegative. The sample taken for sequencing was PBMCs. The CDR3, as DNA: TGTGCCAGCAGTGATGAGTATGGCTACACCTTC. This gives the protein CASSDEYGYTF.